The present entry profiles one T cell receptor (beta chain) with its context. This specimen belongs to a study of blood T cell repertoires in COVID-19. TCRdb's table, derived via immunoSEQ multiplex PCR, lists solely in-frame clones and lacks some. The data contain over 200,000 clones, roughly four fifths of them singletons. The sample taken for sequencing was PBMCs or T cells enriched from blood (not recorded which). The receptor was derived from a middle-aged man who had recovered from COVID-19.

Written as DNA, the CDR3 is TGTGCCAGCAGTGAAGGTAGCAGAAATCAGCCCCAGCATTTT. Its translation: CASSEGSRNQPQHF. The chain combines TRBV2 with TRBJ1-5; D unclear. CDR3 length equals 14 residues. V lost 1 base to trimming and J lost 4 bases, with 8 bases between them. Germline V CDR1 and CDR2: SNHLY, FYNNEI.